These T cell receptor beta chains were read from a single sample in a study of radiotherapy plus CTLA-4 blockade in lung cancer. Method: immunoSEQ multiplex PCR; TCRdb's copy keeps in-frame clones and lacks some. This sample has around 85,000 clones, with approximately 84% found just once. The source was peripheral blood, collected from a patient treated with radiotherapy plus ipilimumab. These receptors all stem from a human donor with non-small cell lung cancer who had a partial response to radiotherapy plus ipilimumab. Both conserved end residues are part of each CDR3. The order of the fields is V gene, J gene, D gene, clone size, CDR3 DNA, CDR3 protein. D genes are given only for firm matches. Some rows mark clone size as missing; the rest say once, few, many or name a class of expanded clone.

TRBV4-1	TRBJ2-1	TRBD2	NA	TGCGCCAGCAGCCAAGATTCGGCTAGCGGTACGTTCTTC	CASSQDSASGTFF
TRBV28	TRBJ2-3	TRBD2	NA	TGTGCCAGCAGTTCGCCCGGGGGACTAGCGGGCACAGATACGCAGTATTTT	CASSSPGGLAGTDTQYF
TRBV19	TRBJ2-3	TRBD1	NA	TGTGCCAGTAGCCGGACAGGGTCACCTAGCACAGATACGCAGTATTTT	CASSRTGSPSTDTQYF
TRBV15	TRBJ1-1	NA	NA	TGTGCCACCAATTCGCGGGGGCTGGACACTGAAGCTTTCTTT	CATNSRGLDTEAFF
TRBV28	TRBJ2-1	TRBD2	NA	TGTGCCAGCAGTTTAGGGCTAGCGGGAGGCTTGAATGAGCAGTTCTTC	CASSLGLAGGLNEQFF
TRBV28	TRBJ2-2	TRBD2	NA	TGTGCCAGCAGTTTATTTGGACTAGCGGGAGCCACCGGGGAGCTGTTTTTT	CASSLFGLAGATGELFF
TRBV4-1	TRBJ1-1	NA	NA	TGCGCCAGCAGCCAAGGGCAAGTGAACACTGAAGCTTTCTTT	CASSQGQVNTEAFF
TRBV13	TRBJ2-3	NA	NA	TGTGCCAGCAGCCTCCGAACAGTTCTACGCACAGATACGCAGTATTTT	CASSLRTVLRTDTQYF
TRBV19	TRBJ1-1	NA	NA	TGTGCCAGTAGGGGGGGTTTGAACACTGAAGCTTTCTTT	CASRGGLNTEAFF
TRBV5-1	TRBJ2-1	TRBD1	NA	TGCGCCAGCAGCCCCGGGACAGGGAATAACAATGAGCAGTTCTTC	CASSPGTGNNNEQFF
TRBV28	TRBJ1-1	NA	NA	TGTGCCAGCACCGTGGGGAGTTACACTGAAGCTTTCTTT	CASTVGSYTEAFF
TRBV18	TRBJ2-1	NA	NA	TGTGCCAGCTCACCATCATCAGTTAATGAGCAGTTCTTC	CASSPSSVNEQFF
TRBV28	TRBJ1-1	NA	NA	TGTGCCAGCAGTTTAGGCAGGGTTAACACTGAAGCTTTCTTT	CASSLGRVNTEAFF
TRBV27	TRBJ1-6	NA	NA	TGTGCCAGCAGTTGGGGGGGAAATTCACCCCTCCACTTT	CASSWGGNSPLHF
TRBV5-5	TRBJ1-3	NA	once	TGTGCCAGCAGCTTGGGCAGTTTCCACTCTGGAAACACCATATATTTT	CASSLGSFHSGNTIYF
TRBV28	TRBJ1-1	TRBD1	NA	TGTGCCAGCAGTCCCGGGACAGTCCGGGGTGAAGCTTTCTTT	CASSPGTVRGEAFF
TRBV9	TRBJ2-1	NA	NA	TGTGCCAGCAGCGTCGGGCCCCTCATAGGTTCGGGGAGCAATGAGCAGTTCTTC	CASSVGPLIGSGSNEQFF
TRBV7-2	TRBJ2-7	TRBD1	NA	TGTGCCAGCAGCCGGGACAGGATGTCCTACGAGCAGTACTTC	CASSRDRMSYEQYF
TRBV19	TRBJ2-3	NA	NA	TGTGCCAGTAACCCAGGGTGGGTTAACACAGATACGCAGTATTTT	CASNPGWVNTDTQYF
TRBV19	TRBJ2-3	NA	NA	TGTGCCAGTAGTAGAACCGGAGATACGCAGTATTTT	CASSRTGDTQYF
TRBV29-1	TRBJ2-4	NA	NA	TGCAGCGTTGAAGTAGGAGGGGTACGAAACATTCAGTACTTC	CSVEVGGVRNIQYF